The subject of this entry is one T cell receptor beta chain. This table comes from immunoSEQ multiplex PCR, and its TCRdb copy is limited to in-frame clones, with some not included. Here the sample spans some 400,000 clones, around 87% being singletons. The data were obtained in a study of blood T cell repertoires in COVID-19. The CDR3 is 16 residues long. V was pared by 4 bases and J by 5 bases, with 11 bases of the junction left unmatched. CDR1 is MNHEY and CDR2 is SMNVEV in the germline V gene (reference sequence). V and J are TRBV27 and TRBJ2-5, with 9 nucleotides matching TRBD2. The sequence was obtained from a woman aged 30 to 39 with COVID-19, enrolled during active disease. Sequenced input: peripheral blood. The CDR3 DNA sequence: TGTGCCAGCAGTTCCCCGGTGGCGGGAGGGGTGGAGACCCAGTACTTC. Residues: CASSSPVAGGVETQYF.